The 18 T cell receptor beta chains listed next were all sequenced from one sample in a study of blood T cell repertoires in COVID-19. The assay was immunoSEQ multiplex PCR, and TCRdb's table has in-frame clones only and misses some. The top ten clones hold more than 1% of a sample with 75,000 to 95,000 clones, about 89% of them seen once. Sequencing input: peripheral blood. The source is a human donor in a cohort sampled during active COVID-19.

The V gene is TRBV19, the J gene TRBJ1-4; 8 nucleotides agree with TRBD1. The length of the CDR3 is 20 residues. Trimming removed 5 bases from V and 0 bases from J; junction bases left unmatched: 17. CDR1 is LNHDA, CDR2 SQIVND, per germline (reference sequence). CDR3 residues: CASSPLFSPKQGATNEKLFF. CDR3 DNA: TGTGCCAGTAGTCCACTATTTTCGCCCAAACAGGGGGCAACTAATGAAAAACTGTTTTTT.

This chain links TRBV19 with TRBJ2-2, with TRBD2 matching 8 bases. CDR3 size: 15 residues. CDR1 LNHDA and CDR2 SQIVND come from the germline V gene (reference sequence). J gave up 2 bases and V 4 bases, and 3 bases lay outside the gene matches. CDR3 in amino acids: CASSTSGRNTGELFF. As DNA, the CDR3 is TGTGCCAGTAGTACGAGCGGGAGAAACACCGGGGAGCTGTTTTTT.

The rearrangement links TRBV5-1 to TRBJ2-2; D not resolved. The V gene lost 5 bases and the J gene lost 7 bases, with 18 bases spanning the gap. The germline CDR1 and CDR2 sequences are SGHRS and YFSETQ. CDR3 length: 15 amino acids. The CDR3 loop is CASSESSRYGGELFF. CDR3 bases: TGCGCCAGCAGTGAGTCGAGTAGATATGGCGGGGAGCTGTTTTTT.

The chain has TRBV4-1 and TRBJ2-3; D unclear. CDR3 length: 13 residues. Germline V gene lookup returns CDR1 MGHRA and CDR2 YSYEKL. V was trimmed by 2 bases and J by 2 bases, leaving 5 bases between them. The CDR3 is CASSQPYTDTQYF. The CDR3 bases are TGCGCCAGCAGCCAACCTTACACAGATACGCAGTATTTT.

The chain has TRBV19 and TRBJ2-1; D possibly corresponds to TRBD1 (6 bases). With 3 bases removed from V and 2 bases from J, the gap between germline ends came to 11 bases. This CDR3 has 15 residues. CDR1 and CDR2 from the germline V gene are LNHDA and SQIVND (reference sequence). The CDR3 nucleotides read TGTGCCAGTAGTATCCAACAGGGTCCCTACAATGAGCAGTTCTTC. Its translation is CASSIQQGPYNEQFF.

V usage is TRBV10-3 and J usage is TRBJ2-1, with a weak D call TRBD2 (5 bases). Germline CDR1 reads ENHRY; CDR2 reads SYGVKD. The V gene lost 6 bases and the J gene lost 7 bases, with 7 bases spanning the gap. CDR3 size: 11 residues. This CDR3 is CAIRRENEQFF. In DNA form, the CDR3 reads TGTGCCATCAGGAGGGAGAATGAGCAGTTCTTC.

The chain recombines TRBV19 with TRBJ2-7, with TRBD2 matching 11 bases. This CDR3 has 14 amino acids. The V segment lost 4 bases and the J segment 2 bases; nucleotides outside the gene matches: 1. The V gene's germline CDR1 is LNHDA and CDR2 SQIVND (reference sequence). CDR3 nucleotide sequence: TGTGCCAGTAGTAGTAGCGGGAGGGCCTACGAGCAGTACTTC. Translated, it gives CASSSSGRAYEQYF.

The V and J genes are TRBV5-4 and TRBJ2-5, with D possibly TRBD1 on 5 matching bases. V gave up 0 bases and J gave up 7 bases, with 10 bases separating them. This CDR3 contains 13 residues. Germline CDR1 is SGHNT and CDR2 is YYREEE (reference sequence). The CDR3 DNA reads as TGTGCCAGCAGCTTGGCGGACCAGGGGACCCAGTACTTC. Encoded protein: CASSLADQGTQYF.

The V and J genes are TRBV5-1 and TRBJ2-1; the D is unclear. The CDR3 is 13 amino acids. V was cut by 1 base and J by 7 bases, with 9 bases left in between. The V gene's germline CDR1 is SGHRS and CDR2 YFSETQ. The CDR3 is CASSLTARNEQFF. Written as DNA, the CDR3 is TGCGCCAGCAGCTTGACAGCACGAAATGAGCAGTTCTTC.

The chain couples TRBV6-2 or TRBV6-3 to TRBJ2-3; 9 bases agree with TRBD2. Per the germline V gene, CDR1 is MNHEY and CDR2 is SVGEGT. The CDR3 is 16 residues long. J was trimmed by 2 bases and V by 4 bases; bases with no gene match: 7. The CDR3 DNA sequence: TGTGCCAGCAGTTCAGCCGGGACTAGCCTCACAGATACGCAGTATTTT. Translating it yields CASSSAGTSLTDTQYF.

The gene calls are TRBV28 and TRBJ2-7, with D possibly TRBD2 on 6 matching bases. CDR1 is MDHEN, CDR2 SYDVKM, per germline. V dropped 6 bases and J dropped 4 bases, with 16 bases sitting between them. The CDR3 runs 14 residues. This CDR3 is CASRNYGRGYEQYF. CDR3 nucleotides: TGTGCCAGCAGGAACTACGGACGGGGGTACGAGCAGTACTTC.

This clone was seen only once. The genes are TRBV24-1 and TRBJ2-2; D gene unclear. CDR1 is KGHDR and CDR2 is SFDVKD in the germline V gene. The CDR3 contains 12 residues. The V end was cut by 12 bases, the J end by 1 base, with 8 bases between. For the CDR3, the DNA is TGTGCCGCCCGAGGGAACACCGGGGAGCTGTTTTTT. This translates into CAARGNTGELFF.

The chain has TRBV2 and TRBJ2-2, with TRBD1 as a possible D gene (5 bases). Germline values: CDR1 SNHLY, CDR2 FYNNEI. Trimming removed 11 bases from V and 0 bases from J, with 16 bases in between. This CDR3 region has 15 residues. Here the CDR3 reads CACTTDSANTGELFF. Written as DNA, the CDR3 is TGTGCCTGCACTACCGACAGTGCGAACACCGGGGAGCTGTTTTTT.

This clone was seen once. V usage is TRBV18 and J usage is TRBJ1-2; no reliable D call. Trimming pared 2 bases from V and 8 bases from J, leaving 15 bases between. The CDR3 has 14 amino acids. The germline V gene has CDR1 KGHSH and CDR2 LQKENI. The CDR3 sequence is CASSPSSGVEGYTF. CDR3 DNA: TGTGCCAGCTCACCATCATCAGGTGTAGAGGGCTACACCTTC.

The CDR3: CSVSGTSGQETQYF. As DNA, the CDR3 is TGCAGCGTTTCCGGGACTAGCGGTCAAGAGACCCAGTACTTC. V gene TRBV29-1 combines with J gene TRBJ2-5; 11 bases are shared with TRBD2. The germline CDR1 and CDR2 sequences are SQVTM and ANQGSEA. V shed 5 bases and J 2 bases; nucleotides not matched to a gene: 4. The CDR3 is made up of 14 amino acids.

The V gene is TRBV12-5, the J gene TRBJ1-2; weak D call: TRBD1 (5 bases). Germline V gene sequence: CDR1 LGHNT, CDR2 FRNRAP. Trimming took 2 bases from V and 8 from J, leaving 12 bases between them. The CDR3 has 13 amino acids. The CDR3 DNA reads TGTGCTAGTGGTTTGTGGGGCCCTGAAGGCTACACCTTC. Residues: CASGLWGPEGYTF.

The V and J genes are TRBV15 and TRBJ2-2; TRBD1 aligns across 7 bases. With V trimmed by 1 base and J by 6 bases, 11 bases remained unmatched. The V gene's germline CDR1 is LNHNV and CDR2 YYDKDF (reference sequence). The CDR3 spans 17 residues. Here the CDR3 DNA reads TGTGCCACCAGCAGAGCGGAGGAGACAGGGAAACCCGGGGAGCTGTTTTTT. Amino acid sequence: CATSRAEETGKPGELFF.

This rearrangement joins TRBV10-3 to TRBJ2-7, with D unclear. The CDR3 extends over 13 amino acids. The ends were cut back, 4 bases at V and 3 bases at J, with 10 bases in the middle. Per germline, CDR1 ENHRY and CDR2 SYGVKD. Written as DNA, the CDR3 is TGTGCCATCAGTGGGCAGTTACACTACGAGCAGTACTTC. It encodes CAISGQLHYEQYF.